The 24 T cell receptor beta chains reported below all come from one sample, sequenced in a study of blood T cells in healthy people across ages (dated by TCRdb to between 2014 and 2017). Library generation was performed with 5' RACE. The run used an Illumina HiSeq 2500. The second PCR ran for about 7 to 11 cycles and used a J-beta primer mix along with a sample-barcoded 5' primer. TCRdb trimmed public reads at Q25 via fastp, called clones via MiXCR and kept in-frame beta chains. Rows with a matching CDR3 protein are joined into one entry that keeps the most common DNA and genes. This sample is represented by 1.5 million to 2 million distinct CDR3 sequences; around half of them were singletons. 2.1% of the sample rests with the top ten. The specimen sequenced was blood. The receptors were gathered from a woman aged 35 to 49 in good health.

The V and J genes are TRBV6-6 and TRBJ2-3; 8 bases are shared with TRBD1. The CDR3 is 13 amino acids. V was pared by 5 bases and J by 7 bases, with 5 bases of the junction left unmatched. In germline, CDR1 is MNHNY, CDR2 SVGAGI (reference sequence). The CDR3 DNA reads TGTGCCAGCAGTCCAGGGGGCGGAAATACGCAGTATTTT. This sequence encodes CASSPGGGNTQYF.

The chain employs TRBV2 and TRBJ2-5; D unclear. With 4 bases removed from V and 5 bases from J, the gap between germline ends came to 11 bases. Germline values: CDR1 SNHLY, CDR2 FYNNEI. The CDR3 runs to 13 residues. The CDR3 is CASSVTVWETQYF. In nucleotides, the CDR3 is TGTGCCAGCAGTGTTACGGTATGGGAGACCCAGTACTTC. The full variable domain, in which reference TRBV2 and TRBJ2-5 provide the parts outside the CDR3, is EPEVTQTPSHQVTQMGQEVILRCVPISNHLYFYWYRQILGQKVEFLVSFYNNEISEKSEIFDDQFSVERPDGSNFTLKIRSTKLEDSAMYFCASSVTVWETQYFGPGTRLLVL.

This clonotype was seen a handful of times. CDR3 sequence (DNA): TGTGCCACCAGTGAAAACACGCAAGAGACCCAGTACTTC. The encoded protein is CATSENTQETQYF. The gene calls are TRBV24-1 and TRBJ2-5, with D uncertain. The CDR3 extends over 13 amino acids. Germline-derived CDR1 and CDR2 are KGHDR and SFDVKD. The V end lost 4 bases, the J end lost 2 bases, and 7 bases lay between the germline ends.

The rearrangement uses TRBV2 and TRBJ2-5; tentatively, D is TRBD2 (6 bases). The CDR3 is 13 residues long. The germline V and J ends were trimmed by 6 bases and 3 bases, with 11 bases remaining between them. Germline assignment: CDR1 SNHLY and CDR2 FYNNEI. CDR3 sequence (DNA): TGTGCCAGCAGCCGGGACTTGGAAGAGACCCAGTACTTC. This gives the protein CASSRDLEETQYF.

The rearrangement links TRBV5-1 to TRBJ2-3; no clear D gene. V lost 8 bases and J 2 bases, leaving 15 bases between the germline ends. CDR1 and CDR2 (germline): SGHRS, YFSETQ. This CDR3 is built from 14 residues. CDR3 bases: TGCGCCAGTAAGTCGGACCTAATCACAGATACGCAGTATTTT. Translation: CASKSDLITDTQYF.

The chain links TRBV28 to TRBJ2-1; 11 bases agree with TRBD1. The J call may not be correct, given that the DNA end is closer to TRBJ2-7. The CDR3 runs 16 residues. Germline CDR1 and CDR2: MDHEN and SYDVKM. The CDR3 loop is CASSLWTGQGGNEQYF. The CDR3 nucleotides are TGTGCCAGCAGTTTATGGACGGGACAGGGGGGAAATGAGCAGTACTTC.

This clonotype was found a few times. V usage is TRBV29-1 and J usage is TRBJ2-3, with D possibly being TRBD2 (6 bases). The length of the CDR3 is 13 residues. V was shortened by 4 bases and J by 4 bases, with 12 bases between the two germline ends. Per germline, CDR1 SQVTM and CDR2 ANQGSEA. The CDR3 bases are TGCAGCGTTGCCGAATCGGGGGCAGATACGCAGTATTTT. Its translation: CSVAESGADTQYF.

The J gene is TRBJ2-1, the V gene TRBV5-1, with D maybe TRBD1 (6 bases). V was cut by 3 bases and J by 2 bases, with 12 bases left in between. The CDR3 extends over 15 amino acids. CDR1 is SGHRS and CDR2 is YFSETQ in the germline V gene. Here the CDR3 DNA reads TGCGCCAGCAGCTATAAGACAGGACCCTACAATGAGCAGTTCTTC. Its protein is CASSYKTGPYNEQFF. Filled out from reference TRBV5-1 and TRBJ2-1, the complete variable domain reads KAGVTQTPRYLIKTRGQQVTLSCSPISGHRSVSWYQQTPGQGLQFLFEYFSETQRNKGNFPGRFSGRQFSNSRSEMNVSTLELGDSALYLCASSYKTGPYNEQFFGPGTRLTVL.

The chain uses TRBV6-5 and TRBJ2-3; 7 nucleotides agree with TRBD1. Germline V gives CDR1 MNHEY, CDR2 SVGAGI. V was clipped by 8 bases and J by 5 bases; unmatched bases: 1. There are 11 residues in the CDR3. CDR3 loop: CASYRGDTQYF. The CDR3 nucleotides are TGTGCCAGCTACAGGGGAGATACGCAGTATTTT.

Remarks on this clonotype: A clone one base away is much larger, so this may be a read error. This chain uses TRBV14 with TRBJ2-5; D not resolved. Germline V gives CDR1 SGHDN, CDR2 FVKESK. This CDR3 has 12 amino acids. The germline V and J ends were trimmed by 1 base and 3 bases, with 3 bases remaining between them. The CDR3 DNA reads as TGTGCCAGCAGCCAAGCAAAAGAGACCCAGTACTTC. Translation gives CASSQAKETQYF.

This clonotype was seen a few times. CDR3 in DNA: TGTGCCGGACGGATGGGCCCCGGAGTGGAGACCCAGTACTTC. As protein: CAGRMGPGVETQYF. The chain couples TRBV6-1 to TRBJ2-5; D uncertain. Germline CDR1 MNHNS, CDR2 SASEGT. The ends were cut back, 11 bases at V and 5 bases at J, with 21 bases in the middle. The CDR3 spans 14 residues.

Comments on this clonotype: The junction departs from the called germline gene at one end, perhaps through a read error. V and J are TRBV28 and TRBJ1-1, with unresolved D. The CDR3 is 15 amino acids. CDR1 is MDHEN, CDR2 SYDVKM, per germline. The CDR3 sequence: CAGSPSNAGYTEAFF. CDR3 coding DNA: TGTGCCGGCAGCCCAAGCAACGCAGGTTACACTGAAGCTTTCTTT.

This rearrangement joins TRBV6-5 to TRBJ1-1; 7 positions agree with TRBD1. Germline CDR1 reads MNHEY; CDR2 reads SVGAGI. V trimming: 7 bases; J trimming: 6 bases; junction bases outside the gene matches: 17. The CDR3 sequence is 16 residues long. The CDR3 reads CASIKGAVRPLSEAFF. As DNA, the CDR3 is TGTGCCAGCATTAAGGGGGCCGTACGCCCTCTTTCTGAAGCTTTCTTT.

J is TRBJ2-3 and V is TRBV7-2; TRBD2 might be the D (5 bases). CDR3 length: 17 amino acids. Trimming pared 6 bases from V and 1 base from J, leaving 20 bases between. Germline loops: CDR1 SGHTA, CDR2 FQGNSA. The CDR3 nucleotides are TGTGCCAGCAGGCCGAAGCCGGGAACCCGCCGCACAGATACGCAGTATTTT. Its protein product is CASRPKPGTRRTDTQYF.

This clonotype was seen a handful of times. The V and J genes are TRBV4-3 and TRBJ2-1, with 10 bases that match TRBD1. Unmatched junction bases numbered 9, after V lost 2 bases and J lost 5 bases. Germline CDR1 and CDR2: LGHNA and YSLEER. The CDR3 spans 17 residues. This CDR3 reads CASSQSPGQGPDNEQFF. The CDR3 bases are TGCGCCAGCAGCCAATCACCGGGACAGGGGCCCGACAATGAGCAGTTCTTC.

This clonotype was counted only a few times. This rearrangement joins TRBV20-1 to TRBJ1-6, with D possibly being TRBD1 (5 bases). This CDR3 spans 14 amino acids. The V gene's germline CDR1 is DFQATT and CDR2 SNEGSKA (reference sequence). V was pared by 6 bases and J by 6 bases, with 15 bases between. CDR3 region: CSALGQGLNSPLHF. The CDR3 region has the DNA TGCAGTGCCCTGGGGCAGGGACTTAATTCACCCCTCCACTTT.

A word on this clonotype: One end of the junction is discordant with germline, which a read error may explain. The genes are TRBV5-6 and TRBJ2-5; a weak D match, TRBD1 (5 bases). CDR1 is SGHDT, CDR2 YYEEEE, per germline. There are 13 residues in the CDR3. Written as DNA, the CDR3 is TGTGTCAGCAGGAAGGGGATACAAGAGACCCAGTACTTC. It codes for CVSRKGIQETQYF. The full variable domain, its missing parts supplied by reference TRBV5-6 and TRBJ2-5, is DAGVTQSPTHLIKTRGQQVTLRCSPKSGHDTVSWYQQALGQGPQFIFQYYEEEERQRGNFPDRFSGHQFPNYSSELNVNALLLGDSALYLCVSRKGIQETQYFGPGTRLLVL.

This rearrangement joins TRBV6-5 to TRBJ1-5, with D tentatively TRBD1 (5 bases). The CDR3 has 13 amino acids. Germline CDR1 reads MNHEY; CDR2 reads SVGAGI. V was pared by 6 bases and J by 5 bases, with 11 bases between. DNA for the CDR3: TGTGCCAGCAGCCGCGACAGTTATCAGCCCCAGCATTTT. It encodes CASSRDSYQPQHF.

The table lists this clonotype with a few counts. The chain uses TRBV9 and TRBJ1-2, with 7 positions matching TRBD1. The CDR3 sequence is 15 residues long. Germline lookup yields CDR1 SGDLS and CDR2 YYNGEE. Losses at the gene ends were 5 bases for V and 5 bases for J; bases not matched to a gene: 12. The CDR3 coding sequence is TGTGCCAGCAGATTGGACGGGACAGCGTTTTATGGCTACACCTTC. Its translation is CASRLDGTAFYGYTF.

In this sample, this clonotype turned up a few times. V gene TRBV7-2 combines with J gene TRBJ2-5; 14 positions match TRBD2. The CDR3 contains 16 residues. CDR1 is SGHTA and CDR2 is FQGNSA in the germline V gene. With 4 bases clipped from V and 4 bases from J, the junction kept 5 bases outside the gene matches. The CDR3 DNA is TGTGCCAGCAGCTCCCAGACTAGCGGGGGGGCAGAGACCCAGTACTTC. Translation gives CASSSQTSGGAETQYF.

The gene calls are TRBV6-1 and TRBJ2-2; the D gene is possibly TRBD1 (6 bases). This CDR3 spans 14 amino acids. V shed 8 bases and J shed 7 bases, with 17 bases lying between them. Germline CDR1 is MNHNS and CDR2 is SASEGT. CDR3 loop: CASLSPGDHGELFF. CDR3 DNA sequence: TGTGCCAGCCTCTCCCCAGGGGACCACGGGGAGCTGTTTTTT.

The chain joins TRBV20-1 to TRBJ1-5, with 9 bases lining up with TRBD1. The CDR3 contains 15 residues. Trimming removed 6 bases from V and 4 bases from J; junction bases left unmatched: 10. Germline CDR1 reads DFQATT; CDR2 reads SNEGSKA (reference sequence). The CDR3 region is CSAKERQGGNQPQHF. DNA for the CDR3: TGCAGTGCAAAGGAACGACAGGGGGGTAATCAGCCCCAGCATTTT.

The chain links TRBV4-1 to TRBJ2-4, with D tentatively TRBD1 (6 bases). Trimming stripped 4 bases from V and 0 bases from J, with 22 bases between. The CDR3 is 19 residues long. Germline loops: CDR1 MGHRA, CDR2 YSYEKL. CDR3 amino acids: CASSPPSDRGVLAKNIQYF. The CDR3 nucleotides are TGCGCCAGCAGCCCACCTTCGGACAGAGGTGTTCTAGCCAAAAACATTCAGTACTTC.

This clonotype was recorded a few times. The chain links TRBV27 to TRBJ2-1; 10 positions agree with TRBD1. This CDR3 has 16 amino acids. Per germline, CDR1 MNHEY and CDR2 SMNVEV (reference sequence). The ends lost 5 bases at V and 8 bases at J; junction bases unmatched: 12. The CDR3 sequence: CASSPLTGTGAHEQFF. The CDR3 nucleotides read TGTGCCAGCAGTCCACTCACCGGGACAGGGGCCCATGAGCAGTTCTTC.